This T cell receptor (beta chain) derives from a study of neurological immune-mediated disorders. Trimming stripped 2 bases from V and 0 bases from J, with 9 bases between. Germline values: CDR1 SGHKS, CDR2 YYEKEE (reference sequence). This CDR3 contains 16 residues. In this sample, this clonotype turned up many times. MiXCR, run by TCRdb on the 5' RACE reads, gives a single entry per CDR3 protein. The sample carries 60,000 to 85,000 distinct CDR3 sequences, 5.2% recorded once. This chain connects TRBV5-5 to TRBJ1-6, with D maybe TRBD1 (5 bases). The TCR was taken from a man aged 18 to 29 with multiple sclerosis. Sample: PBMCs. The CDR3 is CASSFHQGSYNSPLHF. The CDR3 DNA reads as TGTGCCAGCAGCTTTCACCAGGGCTCCTATAATTCACCCCTCCACTTT.